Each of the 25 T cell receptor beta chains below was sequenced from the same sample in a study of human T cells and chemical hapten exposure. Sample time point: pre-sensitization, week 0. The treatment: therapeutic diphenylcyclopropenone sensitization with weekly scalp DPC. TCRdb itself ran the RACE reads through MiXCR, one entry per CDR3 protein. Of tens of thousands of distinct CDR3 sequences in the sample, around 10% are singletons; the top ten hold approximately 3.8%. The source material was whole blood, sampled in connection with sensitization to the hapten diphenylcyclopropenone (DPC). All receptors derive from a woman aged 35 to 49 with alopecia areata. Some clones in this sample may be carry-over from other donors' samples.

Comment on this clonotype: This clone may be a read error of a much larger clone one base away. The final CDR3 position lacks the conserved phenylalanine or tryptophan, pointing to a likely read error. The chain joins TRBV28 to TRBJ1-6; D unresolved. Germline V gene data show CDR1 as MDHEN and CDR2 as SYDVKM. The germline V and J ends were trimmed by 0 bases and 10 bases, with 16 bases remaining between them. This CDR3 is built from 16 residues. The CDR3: CASSLWAGSYGSPLHS. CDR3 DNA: TGTGCCAGCAGTTTATGGGCGGGGTCATATGGATCACCCCTCCACTCT.

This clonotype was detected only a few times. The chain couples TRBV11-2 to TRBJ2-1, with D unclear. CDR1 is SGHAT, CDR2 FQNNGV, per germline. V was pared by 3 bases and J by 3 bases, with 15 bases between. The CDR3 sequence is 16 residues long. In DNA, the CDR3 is TGTGCCAGCAGCTTCATCGGCCTCCCTTTCTACAATGAGCAGTTCTTC. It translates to CASSFIGLPFYNEQFF.

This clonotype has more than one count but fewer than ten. CDR3 sequence reads: CSAEYRGSYNEQFF. The DNA for the CDR3 is TGCAGTGCTGAATACAGGGGATCCTACAATGAGCAGTTCTTC. The chain links TRBV20-1 to TRBJ2-1; 7 positions agree with TRBD1. V gave up 5 bases and J gave up 1 base; unmatched junction bases: 5. Germline CDR1 reads DFQATT; CDR2 reads SNEGSKA (reference sequence). The length of the CDR3 is 14 residues.

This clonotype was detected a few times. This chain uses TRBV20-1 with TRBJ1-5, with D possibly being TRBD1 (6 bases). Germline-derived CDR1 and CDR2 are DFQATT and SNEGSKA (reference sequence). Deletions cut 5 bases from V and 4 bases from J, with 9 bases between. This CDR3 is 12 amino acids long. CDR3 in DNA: TGCAGTGCTGGGGGCCGGAATCAGCCCCAGCATTTT. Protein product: CSAGGRNQPQHF.

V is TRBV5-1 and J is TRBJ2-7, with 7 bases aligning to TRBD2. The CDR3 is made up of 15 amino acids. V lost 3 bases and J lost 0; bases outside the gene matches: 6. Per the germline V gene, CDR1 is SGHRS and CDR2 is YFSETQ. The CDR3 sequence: CASSWTGTNSYEQYF. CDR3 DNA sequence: TGCGCCAGCAGCTGGACGGGGACTAACTCCTACGAGCAGTACTTC.

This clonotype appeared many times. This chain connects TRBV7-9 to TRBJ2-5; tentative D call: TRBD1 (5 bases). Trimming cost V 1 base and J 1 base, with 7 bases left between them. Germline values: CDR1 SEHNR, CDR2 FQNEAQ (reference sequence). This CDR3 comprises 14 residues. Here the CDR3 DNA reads TGTGCCAGCAGCTTAGGGGGCCCCCAAGAGACCCAGTACTTC. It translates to CASSLGGPQETQYF.

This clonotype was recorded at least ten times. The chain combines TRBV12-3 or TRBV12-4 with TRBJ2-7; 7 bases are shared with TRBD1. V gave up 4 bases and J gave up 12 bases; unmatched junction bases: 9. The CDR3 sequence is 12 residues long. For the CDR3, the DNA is TGTGCCAGCAGTTACGCCCGGGACAGACTGTACTTC. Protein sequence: CASSYARDRLYF.

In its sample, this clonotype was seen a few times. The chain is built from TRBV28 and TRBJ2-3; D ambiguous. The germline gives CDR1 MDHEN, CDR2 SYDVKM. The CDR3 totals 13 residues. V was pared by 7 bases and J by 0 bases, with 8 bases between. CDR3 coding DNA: TGTGCCAGCATAAAGGGAAGCACAGATACGCAGTATTTT. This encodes CASIKGSTDTQYF.

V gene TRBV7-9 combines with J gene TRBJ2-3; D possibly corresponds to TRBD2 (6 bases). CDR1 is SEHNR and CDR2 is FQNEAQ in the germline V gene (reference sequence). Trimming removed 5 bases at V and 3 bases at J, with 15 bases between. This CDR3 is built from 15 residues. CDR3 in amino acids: CASSVLRGTTDTQYF. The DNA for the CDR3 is TGTGCCAGCAGCGTCTTGCGGGGTACTACAGATACGCAGTATTTT.

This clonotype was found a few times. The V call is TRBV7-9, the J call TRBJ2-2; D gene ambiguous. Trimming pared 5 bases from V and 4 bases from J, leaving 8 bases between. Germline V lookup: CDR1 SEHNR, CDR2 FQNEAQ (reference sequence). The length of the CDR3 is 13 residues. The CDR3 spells CASSPVFTGELFF. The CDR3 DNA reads TGTGCCAGCAGCCCTGTGTTCACCGGGGAGCTGTTTTTT. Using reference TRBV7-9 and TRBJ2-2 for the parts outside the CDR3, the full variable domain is DTGVSQNPRHKITKRGQNVTFRCDPISEHNRLYWYRQTLGQGPEFLTYFQNEAQLEKSRLLSDRFSAERPKGSFSTLEIQRTEQGDSAMYLCASSPVFTGELFFGEGSRLTVL.

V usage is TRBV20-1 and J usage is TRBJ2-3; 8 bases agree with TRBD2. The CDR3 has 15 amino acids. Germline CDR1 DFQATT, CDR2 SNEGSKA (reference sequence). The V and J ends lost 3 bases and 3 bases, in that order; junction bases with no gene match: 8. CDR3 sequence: CSASLGGGTTDTQYF. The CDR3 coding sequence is TGCAGTGCTAGCTTGGGCGGGGGGACGACAGATACGCAGTATTTT.

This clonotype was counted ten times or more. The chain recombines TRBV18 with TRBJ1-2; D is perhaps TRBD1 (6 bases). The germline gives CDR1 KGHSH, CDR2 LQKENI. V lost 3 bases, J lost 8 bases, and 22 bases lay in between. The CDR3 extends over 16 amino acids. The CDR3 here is CASSPSRGGGARGYTF. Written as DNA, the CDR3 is TGTGCCAGCTCACCGTCCAGGGGTGGGGGCGCACGAGGCTACACCTTC.

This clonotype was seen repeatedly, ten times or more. CDR3 sequence reads: CASSTHRGSGSPLHF. The CDR3 DNA reads as TGTGCCAGCAGTACACACAGGGGCTCGGGTTCACCCCTCCACTTT. The chain employs TRBV12-3 or TRBV12-4 and TRBJ1-6; 7 nucleotides match TRBD1. This CDR3 region has 15 residues. The junction had 10 bases not matched to a gene; V was cut back by 5 bases and J by 9 bases.

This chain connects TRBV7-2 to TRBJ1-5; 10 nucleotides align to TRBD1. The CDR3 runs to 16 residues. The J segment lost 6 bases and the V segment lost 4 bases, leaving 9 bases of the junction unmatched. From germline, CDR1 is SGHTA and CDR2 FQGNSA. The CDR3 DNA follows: TGTGCCAGCAGCTCATCGACAGGGGGCATCTTTCAGCCCCAGCATTTT. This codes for CASSSSTGGIFQPQHF.

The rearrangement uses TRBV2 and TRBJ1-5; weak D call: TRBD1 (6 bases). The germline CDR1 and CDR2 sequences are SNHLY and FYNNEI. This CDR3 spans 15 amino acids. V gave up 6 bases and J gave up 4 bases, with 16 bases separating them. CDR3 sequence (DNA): TGTGCCAGCAGAGCCCAGACAGGCCCGAATCAGCCCCAGCATTTT. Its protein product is CASRAQTGPNQPQHF.

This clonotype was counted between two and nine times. Written as DNA, the CDR3 is TGCAGCGTTGCTGTCGGGGGAAGTTATGAGCAGTACTTC. Residues: CSVAVGGSYEQYF. This sequence joins TRBV29-1 and TRBJ2-7; possible D gene TRBD2, 6 bases. Germline CDR1 SQVTM, CDR2 ANQGSEA. The CDR3 spans 13 residues. V was pared by 4 bases and J by 7 bases, with 17 bases between.

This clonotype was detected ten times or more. The CDR3: CASSTQRGASTDTQYF. The CDR3 DNA follows: TGCGCCAGCAGCACCCAGCGGGGGGCAAGCACAGATACGCAGTATTTT. The chain links TRBV5-1 to TRBJ2-3; 9 bases agree with TRBD2. The CDR3 contains 16 residues. Germline V gene sequence: CDR1 SGHRS, CDR2 YFSETQ. V was clipped by 4 bases and J by 0 bases; unmatched bases: 6. Supplemented by reference TRBV5-1 and TRBJ2-3, the full variable domain reads KAGVTQTPRYLIKTRGQQVTLSCSPISGHRSVSWYQQTPGQGLQFLFEYFSETQRNKGNFPGRFSGRQFSNSRSEMNVSTLELGDSALYLCASSTQRGASTDTQYFGPGTRLTVL.

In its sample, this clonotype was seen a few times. The CDR3 sequence: CASSQVRSGDQPQHF. The CDR3 nucleotides are TGCGCCAGCAGCCAAGTAAGGTCAGGGGATCAGCCCCAGCATTTT. V and J are TRBV4-1 and TRBJ1-5; possibly TRBD1 for D (6 bases). The ends were cut back, 1 base at V and 5 bases at J, with 12 bases in the middle. The CDR3 totals 15 residues. The germline V gene has CDR1 MGHRA and CDR2 YSYEKL.

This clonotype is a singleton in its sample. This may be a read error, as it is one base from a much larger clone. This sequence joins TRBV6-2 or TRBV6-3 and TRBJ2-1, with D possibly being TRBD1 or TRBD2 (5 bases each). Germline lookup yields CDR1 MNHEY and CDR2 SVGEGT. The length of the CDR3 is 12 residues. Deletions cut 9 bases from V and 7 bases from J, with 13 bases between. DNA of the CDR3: TGTGCCAGTAGCCGGGGCGAGAATGAGCAGTTCTTC. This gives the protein CASSRGENEQFF.

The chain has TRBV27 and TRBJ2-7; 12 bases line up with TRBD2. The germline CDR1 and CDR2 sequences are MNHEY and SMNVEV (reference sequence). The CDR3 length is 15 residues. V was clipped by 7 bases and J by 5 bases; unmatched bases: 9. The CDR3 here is CASTPLAGGPDEQYF. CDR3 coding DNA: TGTGCCAGCACTCCTCTAGCGGGAGGGCCTGACGAGCAGTACTTC.

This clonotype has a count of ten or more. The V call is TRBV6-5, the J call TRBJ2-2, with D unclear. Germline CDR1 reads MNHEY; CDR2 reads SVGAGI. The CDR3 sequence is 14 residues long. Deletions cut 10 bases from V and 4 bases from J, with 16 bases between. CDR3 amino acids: CATLTGQFTGELFF. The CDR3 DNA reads TGTGCCACCCTAACTGGCCAGTTCACCGGGGAGCTGTTTTTT.

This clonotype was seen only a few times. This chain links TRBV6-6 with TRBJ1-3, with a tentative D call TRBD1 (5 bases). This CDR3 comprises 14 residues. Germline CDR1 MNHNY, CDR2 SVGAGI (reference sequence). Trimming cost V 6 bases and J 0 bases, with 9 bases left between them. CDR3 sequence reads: CASRTGSSGNTIYF. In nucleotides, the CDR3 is TGTGCCAGCAGAACAGGCTCCTCTGGAAACACCATATATTTT.

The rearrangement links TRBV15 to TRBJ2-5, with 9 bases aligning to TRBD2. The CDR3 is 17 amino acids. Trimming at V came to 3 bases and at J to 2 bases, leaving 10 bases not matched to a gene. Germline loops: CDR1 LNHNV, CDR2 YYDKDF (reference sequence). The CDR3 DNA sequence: TGTGCCACCAGCAGTCGAAGCGGGAGGACGGGGCAAGAGACCCAGTACTTC. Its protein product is CATSSRSGRTGQETQYF.

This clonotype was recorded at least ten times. This CDR3 reads CASSEGQQEAFF. CDR3 DNA: TGTGCCAGCAGTGAGGGACAGCAGGAAGCTTTCTTT. J is TRBJ1-1 and V is TRBV6-6, with 7 bases identical to TRBD1. The J segment lost 8 bases and the V segment lost 5 bases, leaving 5 bases of the junction unmatched. This CDR3 comprises 12 residues. Germline CDR1 MNHNY, CDR2 SVGAGI (reference sequence).

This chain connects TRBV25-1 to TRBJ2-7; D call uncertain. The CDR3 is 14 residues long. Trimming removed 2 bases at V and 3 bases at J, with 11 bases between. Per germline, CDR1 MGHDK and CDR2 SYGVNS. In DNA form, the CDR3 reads TGTGCCAGCAGTGAAGTGGTCCCCAACTACGAGCAGTACTTC. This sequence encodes CASSEVVPNYEQYF.